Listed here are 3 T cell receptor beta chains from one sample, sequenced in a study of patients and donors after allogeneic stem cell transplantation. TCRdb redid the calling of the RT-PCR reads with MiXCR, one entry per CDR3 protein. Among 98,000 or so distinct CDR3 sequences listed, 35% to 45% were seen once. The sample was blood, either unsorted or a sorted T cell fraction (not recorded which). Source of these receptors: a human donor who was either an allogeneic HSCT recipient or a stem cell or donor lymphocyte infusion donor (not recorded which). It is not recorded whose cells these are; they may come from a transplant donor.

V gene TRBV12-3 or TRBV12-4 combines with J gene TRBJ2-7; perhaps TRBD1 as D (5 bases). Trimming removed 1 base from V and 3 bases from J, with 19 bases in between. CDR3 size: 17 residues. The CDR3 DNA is TGTGCCAGCAGTTTAGGTCGGCTAGGGGTAGGGTACTACGAGCAGTACTTC. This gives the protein CASSLGRLGVGYYEQYF.

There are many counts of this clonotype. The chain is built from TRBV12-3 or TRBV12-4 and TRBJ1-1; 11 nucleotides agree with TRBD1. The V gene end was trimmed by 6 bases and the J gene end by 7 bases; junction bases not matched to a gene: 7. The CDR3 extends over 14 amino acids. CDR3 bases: TGTGCCAGCAGCCAACGGGACAGGGGGGTTGAAGCTTTCTTT. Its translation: CASSQRDRGVEAFF.

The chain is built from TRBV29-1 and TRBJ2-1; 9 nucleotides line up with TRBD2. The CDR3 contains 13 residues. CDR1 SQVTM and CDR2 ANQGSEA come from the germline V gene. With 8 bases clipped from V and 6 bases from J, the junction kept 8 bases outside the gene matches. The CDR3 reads CSTTAGGINEQFF. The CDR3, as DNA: TGCAGCACGACTGCGGGAGGGATCAATGAGCAGTTCTTC.